The present T cell receptor beta chain was sequenced within a study of T cells after yellow fever vaccination. V lost 8 bases and J 7 bases, leaving 21 bases between the germline ends. The CDR3 extends over 15 amino acids. CDR1 and CDR2 (germline): MNHEY, SMNVEV (reference sequence). This clonotype came up a few times. From the 5' RACE reads, TCRdb called clonotypes with MiXCR, one entry per CDR3 protein. The sample holds some 550,000 distinct CDR3 sequences, about 19% seen once. Sequenced material: PBMCs, taken 15 days after the yellow fever booster vaccination. The rearrangement uses TRBV27 and TRBJ2-1; D ambiguous. This TCR was sampled from a man under 40 who received the YFV17D yellow fever vaccine. CDR3 sequence: CASVPPGLIGNEQFF. The DNA of the CDR3 is TGTGCCAGCGTCCCCCCCGGCCTTATTGGGAATGAGCAGTTCTTC.